These 10 T cell receptor beta chains share one sample of origin, sequenced in a study of CD4+ T cells in melanoma. Profiling relied on immunoSEQ multiplex PCR, and the TCRdb table lists in-frame clones only, not all of them. The table records around 130,000 clones, about nine tenths of them present only once. The receptors originated from a human donor with melanoma.

This clone was picked up one time. V gene TRBV7-9 combines with J gene TRBJ1-1; D not certain. The length of the CDR3 is 12 residues. Germline CDR1 SEHNR, CDR2 FQNEAQ (reference sequence). V was clipped by 6 bases and J by 0 bases, with 5 bases between them. CDR3: CASSQMNTEAFF. The CDR3 DNA reads TGTGCCAGCAGTCAGATGAACACTGAAGCTTTCTTT.

The chain carries TRBV5-1 and TRBJ1-1; D is unclear. The CDR3 has 15 residues. The germline V gene encodes CDR1 SGHRS and CDR2 YFSETQ. Trimming shortened V by 0 bases and J by 4 bases, and 13 bases separated the two germline ends. CDR3 sequence: CASSLVSGSFTEAFF. The CDR3 DNA sequence: TGCGCCAGCAGCTTGGTGTCAGGTAGCTTCACTGAAGCTTTCTTT.

J is TRBJ1-2 and V is TRBV4-2; TRBD1 agrees at 7 bases. The CDR3 contains 15 residues. V was pared by 2 bases and J by 4 bases, with 7 bases of the junction left unmatched. Germline V gene sequence: CDR1 LGHNA, CDR2 YNFKEQ. CDR3 protein: CASSQTTGAPYGYTF. In nucleotides, the CDR3 is TGTGCCAGCAGCCAAACAACAGGGGCGCCCTATGGCTACACCTTC.

The chain combines TRBV5-8 with TRBJ2-5, with TRBD1 matching over 9 bases. The V gene end was trimmed by 4 bases and the J gene end by 5 bases; junction bases not matched to a gene: 12. The germline gives CDR1 SGHTS, CDR2 YDEGEE. The CDR3 is made up of 16 amino acids. The CDR3 region has the DNA TGTGCCAGCAGCGGGGGTTTTAACAGGGGGCTCGAGACCCAGTACTTC. This translates into CASSGGFNRGLETQYF. Using reference TRBV5-8 and TRBJ2-5 for the parts outside the CDR3, the full variable domain is EAGVTQSPTHLIKTRGQQATLRCSPISGHTSVYWYQQALGLGLQFLLWYDEGEERNRGNFPPRFSGRQFPNYSSELNVNALELEDSALYLCASSGGFNRGLETQYFGPGTRLLVL.

This chain links TRBV5-5 with TRBJ2-5, with 8 bases lining up with TRBD1. V gave up 6 bases and J gave up 4 bases; unmatched junction bases: 8. CDR3 length: 14 amino acids. The germline CDR1 and CDR2 sequences are SGHKS and YYEKEE (reference sequence). The CDR3 bases are TGTGCCAGCACCAAAACAGGGGGAGGAGAGACCCAGTACTTC. Translating it yields CASTKTGGGETQYF. Full variable domain (rest looked up from reference TRBV5-5 and TRBJ2-5): DAGVTQSPTHLIKTRGQQVTLRCSPISGHKSVSWYQQVLGQGPQFIFQYYEKEERGRGNFPDRFSARQFPNYSSELNVNALLLGDSALYLCASTKTGGGETQYFGPGTRLLVL.

This clone occurred once. The chain has TRBV7-6 and TRBJ2-3; D uncertain. The CDR3 has 15 residues. V lost 4 bases, J lost 3 bases, and 14 bases lay in between. Germline V gene data show CDR1 as SGHVS and CDR2 as FNYEAQ. The CDR3 DNA follows: TGTGCCAGCAGCTCCGAACAATTTAGGACAGATACGCAGTATTTT. It is translated as CASSSEQFRTDTQYF.

The chain is built from TRBV6-1 and TRBJ1-2; unclear D gene. Trimming left V 2 bases short and J 7 bases short, with 17 bases between. The CDR3 spans 15 residues. In germline, CDR1 is MNHNS, CDR2 SASEGT. The DNA of the CDR3 is TGTGCCAGCAGTGAATTGGCAGACCAGGCGTCTGGCTACACCTTC. This translates into CASSELADQASGYTF.

The chain is built from TRBV18 and TRBJ1-4, with D maybe TRBD1 (5 bases). V was cut by 0 bases and J by 7 bases, with 9 bases left in between. The CDR3 runs to 14 residues. CDR1 is KGHSH, CDR2 LQKENI, per germline. Here the CDR3 reads CASSPPGRGEKLFF. As DNA, the CDR3 is TGTGCCAGCTCACCACCAGGGAGGGGTGAAAAACTGTTTTTT.

This chain connects TRBV7-9 to TRBJ2-4; a possible D gene is TRBD2 (6 bases). The germline CDR1 and CDR2 sequences are SEHNR and FQNEAQ (reference sequence). This CDR3 is built from 16 residues. Between the trimmed V and J ends, which lost 5 bases and 1 base, there was a span of 15 bases. CDR3 sequence reads: CASSQGGVLAKNIQYF. CDR3 nucleotide sequence: TGTGCCAGCAGCCAAGGAGGGGTCCTGGCCAAAAACATTCAGTACTTC.

The V gene is TRBV5-1, the J gene TRBJ1-1; 7 bases match TRBD1. Germline CDR1 SGHRS, CDR2 YFSETQ. The ends lost 0 bases at V and 4 bases at J; junction bases unmatched: 6. The CDR3 runs 15 residues. This CDR3 is CASSLGGQWGTEAFF. In nucleotides, the CDR3 is TGCGCCAGCAGCTTGGGGGGACAGTGGGGCACTGAAGCTTTCTTT.